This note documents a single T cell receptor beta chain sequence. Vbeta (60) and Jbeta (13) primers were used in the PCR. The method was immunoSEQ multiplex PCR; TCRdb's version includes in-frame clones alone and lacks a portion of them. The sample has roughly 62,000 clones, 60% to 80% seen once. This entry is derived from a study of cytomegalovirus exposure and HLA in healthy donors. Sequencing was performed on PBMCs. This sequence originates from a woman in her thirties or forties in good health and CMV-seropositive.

CDR3 loop: CASSPIIWEGQGLAGGNEQFF. CDR3 DNA sequence: TGTGCCAGCAGTCCTATTATCTGGGAGGGGCAGGGACTAGCGGGGGGTAATGAGCAGTTCTTC. The chain uses TRBV27 and TRBJ2-1, with 15 bases matching TRBD2. The CDR3 is 21 amino acids. V shed 5 bases and J 7 bases; nucleotides not matched to a gene: 21. Germline loops: CDR1 MNHEY, CDR2 SMNVEV (reference sequence).